One sample yielded the 18 T cell receptor beta chains listed below, sequenced in a study of shared T cell receptors in the human thymus. Clones were read by immunoSEQ multiplex PCR, and TCRdb kept only the in-frame ones, dropping some. Among about 380,000 clones, more than 85% were seen once, and the ten largest hold approximately 0.02%. Sequencing was carried out using thymocytes. These receptors came from a human donor.

This chain uses TRBV5-6 with TRBJ1-3, with no clear D. Germline CDR1 is SGHDT and CDR2 is YYEEEE. Trimming removed 0 bases at V and 2 bases at J, with 6 bases between. The CDR3 length is 14 residues. As DNA, the CDR3 is TGTGCCAGCAGCTTGGGAGCCCCTGGAAACACCATATATTTT. This gives the protein CASSLGAPGNTIYF.

This chain uses TRBV28 with TRBJ2-1; TRBD2 agrees at 9 bases. Trimming cost V 7 bases and J 5 bases; bases outside gene matches: 12. Germline values: CDR1 MDHEN, CDR2 SYDVKM. The CDR3 loop spans 16 amino acids. CDR3: CASTRWGKREDNEQFF. For the CDR3, the DNA is TGTGCCAGCACCCGGTGGGGTAAGCGGGAGGACAATGAGCAGTTCTTC.

The gene calls are TRBV9 and TRBJ1-1, with 7 bases lining up with TRBD1. The ends lost 0 bases at V and 4 bases at J; junction bases unmatched: 9. The CDR3 totals 16 residues. Germline-derived CDR1 and CDR2 are SGDLS and YYNGEE. The CDR3 loop reads CASSVVEGARGTEAFF. As DNA, the CDR3 is TGTGCCAGCAGCGTAGTTGAGGGGGCGCGGGGCACTGAAGCTTTCTTT.

This chain uses TRBV5-1 with TRBJ1-3, with D perhaps matching TRBD1 (5 bases). This CDR3 region has 19 residues. The V gene's germline CDR1 is SGHRS and CDR2 YFSETQ. The V end was cut by 3 bases, the J end by 3 bases, with 25 bases between. The chain's CDR3 is CASSSLGVRSGRSGNTIYF. As DNA, the CDR3 is TGCGCCAGCAGCTCCTTGGGGGTTAGGTCGGGGCGCAGTGGAAACACCATATATTTT.

The CDR3 bases are TGTGCCAGCGCCTCGTCCGGGACTAGCGGGAGCAGGCAGTACTTC. Its protein is CASASSGTSGSRQYF. V and J are TRBV6-5 and TRBJ2-7, with 14 bases fitting TRBD2. The CDR3 has 15 amino acids. V was pared by 8 bases and J by 9 bases, with 12 bases of the junction left unmatched. CDR1 MNHEY and CDR2 SVGAGI come from the germline V gene.

This chain uses TRBV5-1 with TRBJ1-1; D is undetermined. Germline V gene data show CDR1 as SGHRS and CDR2 as YFSETQ. The CDR3 length is 14 residues. Between the trimmed V and J ends, which lost 4 bases and 1 base, there was a span of 11 bases. The chain's CDR3 is CASSRTLKNTEAFF. As DNA, the CDR3 is TGCGCCAGCAGCCGGACGCTTAAGAACACTGAAGCTTTCTTT. Full variable domain (rest looked up from reference TRBV5-1 and TRBJ1-1): KAGVTQTPRYLIKTRGQQVTLSCSPISGHRSVSWYQQTPGQGLQFLFEYFSETQRNKGNFPGRFSGRQFSNSRSEMNVSTLELGDSALYLCASSRTLKNTEAFFGQGTRLTVV.

V and J are TRBV7-2 and TRBJ2-4, with D perhaps given as TRBD1 or TRBD2 (5 bases each). Deletions cut 4 bases from V and 0 bases from J, with 22 bases between. The V gene's germline CDR1 is SGHTA and CDR2 FQGNSA. This CDR3 is 19 amino acids long. CDR3 nucleotides: TGTGCCAGCAGCTCGCCCCTCGGGACGGAAGCTTTAGCCAAAAACATTCAGTACTTC. As protein: CASSSPLGTEALAKNIQYF.

The chain combines TRBV4-3 with TRBJ2-5; D gene uncertain. Trimming left V 0 bases short and J 2 bases short, with 7 bases between. This CDR3 region has 14 residues. From germline, CDR1 is LGHNA and CDR2 YSLEER. The CDR3 is CASSQETAQETQYF. The CDR3, as DNA: TGCGCCAGCAGCCAAGAAACGGCACAAGAGACCCAGTACTTC.

The V gene is TRBV6-1, the J gene TRBJ1-5; 9 positions match TRBD1. Germline loops: CDR1 MNHNS, CDR2 SASEGT. V lost 8 bases, J lost 6 bases, and 11 bases stayed unmatched. This CDR3 is 15 amino acids long. The chain's CDR3 is CASRGQGGHSQPQHF. CDR3 DNA: TGTGCCAGCCGGGGACAGGGAGGACATAGTCAGCCCCAGCATTTT.

The rearrangement uses TRBV4-1 and TRBJ1-2; weak D call: TRBD1 (5 bases). CDR1 MGHRA and CDR2 YSYEKL come from the germline V gene. Trimming stripped 2 bases from V and 5 bases from J, with 24 bases between. The CDR3 spans 18 residues. CDR3: CASSQQPPGLGPIYGYTF. The DNA of the CDR3 is TGCGCCAGCAGCCAACAGCCCCCGGGGCTCGGCCCCATATATGGCTACACCTTC.

The chain is built from TRBV4-3 and TRBJ2-5, with 7 nucleotides matching TRBD2. After removal of 1 base from V and 5 bases from J, the junction contained 13 bases not matched to a gene. The CDR3 has 17 amino acids. Germline-derived CDR1 and CDR2 are LGHNA and YSLEER. Here the CDR3 DNA reads TGCGCCAGCAGCCAAGCTCGGCACGGGAGGTTGATGGAGACCCAGTACTTC. Translated: CASSQARHGRLMETQYF.

Worth noting for this clone: The same CDR3 can be traced to other DNA sequences in this sample. This chain uses TRBV5-6 with TRBJ2-7, with D unresolved. Trimming pared 0 bases from V and 2 bases from J, leaving 3 bases between. The CDR3 has 12 amino acids. Germline CDR1 SGHDT, CDR2 YYEEEE. CDR3 in DNA: TGTGCCAGCAGCTTGGGCGCCTACGAGCAGTACTTC. This codes for CASSLGAYEQYF. The variable domain in full, with the rest retrieved from reference TRBV5-6 and TRBJ2-7, is DAGVTQSPTHLIKTRGQQVTLRCSPKSGHDTVSWYQQALGQGPQFIFQYYEEEERQRGNFPDRFSGHQFPNYSSELNVNALLLGDSALYLCASSLGAYEQYFGPGTRLTVT.

This chain joins TRBV12-2 and TRBJ1-5; TRBD1, the table's D call, lacks a check against the DNA. TRBV12-2 is classified as a pseudogene. This CDR3 has 16 residues. The CDR3 DNA is TGTGCAAGTCGCTTAGGAGAGGGGGAAGAGGTGGAGCCCCAGCATTTT. It codes for CASRLGEGEEVEPQHF.

The chain links TRBV5-6 to TRBJ2-3; D is unclear. The germline CDR1 and CDR2 sequences are SGHDT and YYEEEE. The CDR3 consists of 17 residues. The V gene lost 4 bases and the J gene lost 0 bases, with 18 bases spanning the gap. CDR3 DNA sequence: TGTGCCAGCAGCCCCTTTCCAGTTCATTCTAGCACAGATACGCAGTATTTT. This gives the protein CASSPFPVHSSTDTQYF.

V is TRBV18 and J is TRBJ2-3; 7 bases agree with TRBD1. CDR3 size: 17 residues. The V and J ends lost 2 bases and 2 bases, in that order; junction bases with no gene match: 10. Germline CDR1 is KGHSH and CDR2 is LQKENI. The CDR3 DNA follows: TGTGCCAGCTCACCAAGCCGCCGGGACAGAGTCACAGATACGCAGTATTTT. Translating it yields CASSPSRRDRVTDTQYF.

The J gene is TRBJ1-5, the V gene TRBV28; possible D gene TRBD1, 6 bases. Trimming removed 6 bases at V and 4 bases at J, with 40 bases between. The germline V gene encodes CDR1 MDHEN and CDR2 SYDVKM. This CDR3 contains 23 residues. CDR3: CASSLGGQRGLPEREVLNQPQHF. CDR3 DNA sequence: TGTGCCAGCAGCCTTGGGGGGCAGCGGGGTCTTCCAGAGCGGGAGGTCCTTAATCAGCCCCAGCATTTT.

This clone was counted once. This chain links TRBV6-6 with TRBJ2-5; D is uncertain. CDR3 length: 11 amino acids. Germline CDR1 reads MNHNY; CDR2 reads SVGAGI (reference sequence). Trimming pared 2 bases from V and 5 bases from J, leaving 3 bases between. The CDR3 loop is CASSYKETQYF. Here the CDR3 DNA reads TGTGCCAGCAGTTACAAGGAGACCCAGTACTTC.

The chain carries TRBV6-1 and TRBJ1-1; D possibly corresponds to TRBD1 (5 bases). Trimming removed 8 bases at V and 1 base at J, with 11 bases between. CDR1 and CDR2 from the germline V gene are MNHNS and SASEGT. The CDR3 covers 13 residues. The DNA for the CDR3 is TGTGCCAGCCGATTGACAGAGAACACTGAAGCTTTCTTT. This sequence encodes CASRLTENTEAFF.